What follows are 5 T cell receptor beta chains derived from one specimen sequenced in a study of blood T cell repertoires in COVID-19. Method: immunoSEQ multiplex PCR; TCRdb's copy keeps in-frame clones and lacks some. The sample has hundreds of thousands of clones, around 85% seen once. The sample comprised peripheral blood. These receptors all come from a woman aged 18-30 years with acute or convalescent COVID-19.

This chain joins TRBV21-1 and TRBJ2-3; the table's TRBD2 call for D was not verified on the DNA. TRBV21-1 is a recognized pseudogene. CDR3 length: 17 amino acids. This CDR3 is CAIGRFGDKTITDTQYF. The CDR3 nucleotides are TGTGCCATCGGGAGGTTTGGTGACAAGACTATCACAGATACGCAGTATTTT.

The chain has TRBV19 and TRBJ2-5, with 7 nucleotides matching TRBD2. V dropped 3 bases and J dropped 0; count of bases not matched to a gene: 7. Germline values: CDR1 LNHDA, CDR2 SQIVND (reference sequence). This CDR3 region has 16 residues. CDR3 sequence reads: CASSMAPGGYQETQYF. The CDR3 DNA reads as TGTGCCAGTAGTATGGCCCCGGGAGGTTACCAAGAGACCCAGTACTTC.

The chain carries TRBV7-9 and TRBJ1-3; perhaps TRBD1 as D (5 bases). V was clipped by 5 bases and J by 4 bases, with 12 bases between them. Per germline, CDR1 SEHNR and CDR2 FQNEAQ (reference sequence). This CDR3 spans 14 amino acids. CDR3 protein: CASSKGQGGNTIYF. Written as DNA, the CDR3 is TGTGCCAGCAGCAAAGGTCAGGGCGGAAACACCATATATTTT.

The chain is built from TRBV19 and TRBJ1-1, with 8 bases identical to TRBD1. V dropped 6 bases and J dropped 3; count of bases not matched to a gene: 0. The CDR3 consists of 12 residues. Looked up from germline, CDR1 is LNHDA and CDR2 is SQIVND (reference sequence). The CDR3 is CASRTGDTEAFF. CDR3 DNA: TGTGCCAGTAGGACAGGGGACACTGAAGCTTTCTTT.

The chain uses TRBV24-1 and TRBJ1-4; perhaps TRBD1 as D (5 bases). V gave up 7 bases and J gave up 5 bases, with 10 bases separating them. The CDR3 totals 13 residues. The germline V gene has CDR1 KGHDR and CDR2 SFDVKD. The CDR3 loop is CATRGARNEKLFF. The CDR3 coding sequence is TGTGCCACCAGAGGGGCCCGGAATGAAAAACTGTTTTTT.